The 32 T cell receptor beta chains presented below share a single source sample, sequenced in a study of blood T cell repertoires in COVID-19. Using immunoSEQ multiplex PCR, the repertoire was profiled, and TCRdb retains in-frame clones only, with some absent. The sample has roughly 100,000 clones; 80% are singletons. Sequenced material: peripheral blood. The receptors were gathered from a human donor in a cohort sampled during active COVID-19.

The gene calls are TRBV5-6 and TRBJ1-4; tentative D call: TRBD1 (6 bases). V lost 4 bases, J lost 7 bases, and 20 bases lay in between. CDR1 is SGHDT, CDR2 YYEEEE, per germline. This CDR3 region has 16 residues. Written as DNA, the CDR3 is TGTGCCAGCAGCCTAATCCGGGGGGCCGGAGGTGAAAAACTGTTTTTT. It specifies CASSLIRGAGGEKLFF.

This chain joins TRBV5-1 and TRBJ1-4; D is perhaps TRBD1 (6 bases). The V gene lost 5 bases and the J gene lost 4 bases, with 18 bases spanning the gap. Germline lookup yields CDR1 SGHRS and CDR2 YFSETQ. The CDR3 extends over 16 amino acids. CDR3 DNA sequence: TGCGCCAGCAGGGGGCTTACAGGGTTACATAATGAAAAACTGTTTTTT. Protein product: CASRGLTGLHNEKLFF.

The chain links TRBV28 to TRBJ1-4; 12 bases fit TRBD1. The CDR3 extends over 15 amino acids. CDR1 and CDR2 from the germline V gene are MDHEN and SYDVKM. V was clipped by 4 bases and J by 8 bases; unmatched bases: 5. The CDR3: CASSYRGTGGEKLFF. Here the CDR3 DNA reads TGTGCCAGCAGTTACAGAGGGACAGGGGGCGAAAAACTGTTTTTT.

The V call is TRBV6-5, the J call TRBJ2-3, with D possibly matching TRBD2 (6 bases). Germline values: CDR1 MNHEY, CDR2 SVGAGI. The CDR3 runs to 13 residues. Between the trimmed V and J ends, which lost 6 bases and 4 bases, there was a span of 11 bases. CDR3 region: CASRTRWPDTQYF. The DNA for the CDR3 is TGTGCCAGCAGGACTAGATGGCCAGATACGCAGTATTTT.

For this clone: The same CDR3 is also encoded by other DNA sequences in this sample. The CDR3 loop reads CSATSGHEQFF. CDR3 nucleotides: TGCAGTGCTACTAGCGGACATGAGCAGTTCTTC. The rearrangement uses TRBV20-1 and TRBJ2-1, with 7 bases aligning to TRBD2. This CDR3 spans 11 amino acids. Germline V gene sequence: CDR1 DFQATT, CDR2 SNEGSKA (reference sequence). With V trimmed by 4 bases and J by 8 bases, 2 bases remained unmatched.

The chain carries TRBV7-9 and TRBJ2-5; 7 positions agree with TRBD1. Germline V gene sequence: CDR1 SEHNR, CDR2 FQNEAQ (reference sequence). The CDR3 is made up of 14 amino acids. J was trimmed by 5 bases and V by 6 bases; bases with no gene match: 9. As DNA, the CDR3 is TGTGCCAGCAGGAAAACAGGGGTTACGGAGACCCAGTACTTC. It is translated as CASRKTGVTETQYF.

The rearrangement uses TRBV27 and TRBJ2-7, with D hard to call. The CDR3 has 14 amino acids. From germline, CDR1 is MNHEY and CDR2 SMNVEV (reference sequence). The V gene lost 4 bases and the J gene lost 1 base, with 11 bases spanning the gap. For the CDR3, the DNA is TGTGCCAGCAGTTCCCCGACACGGTCCTACGAGCAGTACTTC. It yields the protein CASSSPTRSYEQYF.

About this clone itself: Distinct nucleotide sequences in the sample also encode this CDR3. V gene TRBV18 combines with J gene TRBJ2-6; 7 bases line up with TRBD1. The ends lost 3 bases at V and 0 bases at J; junction bases unmatched: 5. Germline lookup yields CDR1 KGHSH and CDR2 LQKENI. This CDR3 is built from 17 residues. This chain's CDR3 is CASSPRTGTSGANVLTF. The DNA for the CDR3 is TGTGCCAGCTCACCGAGGACAGGAACCTCTGGGGCCAACGTCCTGACTTTC.

The chain carries TRBV5-1 and TRBJ1-4; 8 positions agree with TRBD1. Germline CDR1 and CDR2: SGHRS and YFSETQ. V lost 4 bases and J lost 2; bases outside the gene matches: 10. This CDR3 is built from 17 residues. Here the CDR3 reads CASSPSRGLVTNEKLFF. The CDR3 DNA sequence: TGCGCCAGCAGCCCGTCCAGGGGGCTAGTCACTAATGAAAAACTGTTTTTT.

The chain combines TRBV2 with TRBJ2-7; TRBD1 might be the D (6 bases). The CDR3 has 14 amino acids. Looked up from germline, CDR1 is SNHLY and CDR2 is FYNNEI. Trimming left V 6 bases short and J 4 bases short, with 16 bases between. The CDR3 protein is CASSPGTYAYEQYF. In DNA, the CDR3 is TGTGCCAGCAGCCCCGGGACATATGCTTACGAGCAGTACTTC. Filled out from reference TRBV2 and TRBJ2-7, the complete variable domain reads EPEVTQTPSHQVTQMGQEVILRCVPISNHLYFYWYRQILGQKVEFLVSFYNNEISEKSEIFDDQFSVERPDGSNFTLKIRSTKLEDSAMYFCASSPGTYAYEQYFGPGTRLTVT.

The chain couples TRBV7-3 to TRBJ2-5, with no clear D. The CDR3 length is 13 residues. Trimming left V 2 bases short and J 5 bases short, with 9 bases between. Germline CDR1 reads SGHTA; CDR2 reads FQGTGA. CDR3 sequence reads: CASSLGRRETQYF. Here the CDR3 DNA reads TGTGCCAGCAGCTTAGGTCGTCGGGAGACCCAGTACTTC.

The chain uses TRBV6-1 and TRBJ1-5; TRBD1 might be the D (5 bases). This CDR3 spans 15 amino acids. Germline-derived CDR1 and CDR2 are MNHNS and SASEGT. V was trimmed by 2 bases and J by 2 bases, leaving 10 bases between them. CDR3 protein: CASSEQGRGNQPQHF. CDR3 in DNA: TGTGCCAGCAGTGAACAGGGAAGGGGCAATCAGCCCCAGCATTTT.

J is TRBJ2-7 and V is TRBV7-9; 12 nucleotides agree with TRBD2. Trimming removed 3 bases from V and 5 bases from J; junction bases left unmatched: 5. The CDR3 runs to 15 residues. Germline V lookup: CDR1 SEHNR, CDR2 FQNEAQ (reference sequence). CDR3 sequence (DNA): TGTGCCAGCAGCTTCCCGACTAGCGGGAGCGACGAGCAGTACTTC. It translates to CASSFPTSGSDEQYF.

V usage is TRBV6-6 and J usage is TRBJ1-1; the D gene is possibly TRBD1 (5 bases). This CDR3 has 15 amino acids. Looked up from germline, CDR1 is MNHNY and CDR2 is SVGAGI (reference sequence). V lost 2 bases to trimming and J lost 6 bases, with 16 bases between them. The CDR3 region is CASSYGGAGVAEAFF. CDR3 in DNA: TGTGCCAGCAGTTACGGAGGGGCCGGAGTCGCTGAAGCTTTCTTT.

The chain recombines TRBV3-1 (or the pseudogene TRBV3-2) with TRBJ2-1; 7 bases align to TRBD2. The trim removed 2 bases at V and 9 bases at J, leaving 7 bases unmatched. Germline V gene data show CDR1 as LGHDT and CDR2 as YNNKEL (reference sequence). The CDR3 contains 14 residues. The CDR3 loop reads CASSQRTSLGEQFF. The CDR3 DNA follows: TGTGCCAGCAGCCAAAGGACTAGTCTAGGTGAGCAGTTCTTC.

This clone has a single count. The chain uses TRBV20-1 and TRBJ2-5, with a weak D call TRBD1 (5 bases). Germline assignment: CDR1 DFQATT and CDR2 SNEGSKA (reference sequence). The V gene lost 3 bases and the J gene lost 5 bases, with 7 bases spanning the gap. This CDR3 has 11 residues. DNA for the CDR3: TGCAGTGCTAGCCCAGGGGAGACCCAGTACTTC. Translated: CSASPGETQYF.

The V gene is TRBV2, the J gene TRBJ2-7, with D possibly being TRBD1 (5 bases). This CDR3 has 14 residues. V lost 6 bases, J lost 1 base, and 13 bases lay in between. CDR1 and CDR2 (germline): SNHLY, FYNNEI. The CDR3: CASSVESGSYEQYF. CDR3 bases: TGTGCCAGCAGCGTGGAGTCAGGGTCCTACGAGCAGTACTTC.

The J gene is TRBJ2-1, the V gene TRBV27, with 13 bases aligning to TRBD2. This CDR3 spans 17 amino acids. The J segment lost 5 bases and the V segment lost 1 base, leaving 5 bases of the junction unmatched. In germline, CDR1 is MNHEY, CDR2 SMNVEV (reference sequence). CDR3: CASSLFPGTSGNNEQFF. CDR3 nucleotides: TGTGCCAGCAGTTTATTCCCCGGGACTAGCGGGAACAATGAGCAGTTCTTC.

This clone occurred once. The CDR3 protein is CASSRGTGMREQYF. The CDR3 DNA reads TGTGCCAGCTCACGGGGGACAGGGATGAGAGAGCAGTACTTC. V and J are TRBV18 and TRBJ2-7, with 9 bases fitting TRBD1. The CDR3 is 14 residues long. Germline CDR1 KGHSH, CDR2 LQKENI. Trimming cost V 4 bases and J 7 bases; bases outside gene matches: 8.

V gene TRBV7-9 combines with J gene TRBJ2-7; TRBD1 matches 7 bases. Germline values: CDR1 SEHNR, CDR2 FQNEAQ (reference sequence). V shed 6 bases and J 3 bases; nucleotides not matched to a gene: 11. The CDR3 runs 15 residues. CDR3 sequence (DNA): TGTGCCAGCAGAAAAGGGACAGAGGCCGGCTACGAGCAGTACTTC. The encoded protein is CASRKGTEAGYEQYF.

The rearrangement joins TRBV29-1 to TRBJ1-3; 7 bases are shared with TRBD1. Looked up from germline, CDR1 is SQVTM and CDR2 is ANQGSEA. CDR3 length: 14 residues. V dropped 7 bases and J dropped 0; count of bases not matched to a gene: 6. The CDR3 DNA sequence: TGCAGCGCTTTATGGGACAGCTCTGGAAACACCATATATTTT. It yields the protein CSALWDSSGNTIYF.

This clone was recorded a few times. This chain's CDR3 is CASSQRLEETQYF. CDR3 DNA: TGCGCCAGCAGCCAAAGATTAGAAGAGACCCAGTACTTC. This chain uses TRBV4-1 with TRBJ2-5; no reliable D call. CDR1 is MGHRA, CDR2 YSYEKL, per germline. V lost 2 bases and J lost 3, with 7 bases in between. This CDR3 has 13 amino acids.

This clone was seen just once. The DNA of the CDR3 is TGCGCCAGCAGCCGAGGGGGAGCGGGAGTATCCTACGAGCAGTACTTC. Its protein product is CASSRGGAGVSYEQYF. The chain combines TRBV5-1 with TRBJ2-7, with 8 positions matching TRBD2. V lost 4 bases, J lost 1 base, and 10 bases stayed unmatched. Germline V gene lookup returns CDR1 SGHRS and CDR2 YFSETQ. The CDR3 runs 16 residues.

This chain links TRBV20-1 with TRBJ1-2; no clear D gene. CDR3 length equals 11 residues. The V and J ends lost 0 bases and 8 bases respectively, with 7 bases between them. Per germline, CDR1 DFQATT and CDR2 SNEGSKA (reference sequence). Here the CDR3 DNA reads TGCAGTGCTAGAGATGCGGGCGGCTACACCTTC. This gives the protein CSARDAGGYTF.

This chain links TRBV3-1 (or the pseudogene TRBV3-2) with TRBJ2-7; 12 positions agree with TRBD2. Germline V gives CDR1 LGHDT, CDR2 YNNKEL (reference sequence). CDR3 size: 21 residues. The J segment lost 5 bases and the V segment lost 0 bases, leaving 20 bases of the junction unmatched. The CDR3 nucleotides read TGTGCCAGCAGCCAAGAAGGCCACGGACTAGCGGGACCTCTTGGTGCGGACGAGCAGTACTTC. Protein sequence: CASSQEGHGLAGPLGADEQYF.

V is TRBV6-6 and J is TRBJ1-4; D is perhaps TRBD1 (5 bases). V dropped 10 bases and J dropped 8 bases, with 20 bases sitting between them. This CDR3 is built from 14 residues. Germline V gene data show CDR1 as MNHNY and CDR2 as SVGAGI (reference sequence). The CDR3 region is CATRLGASSEKLFF. CDR3 nucleotide sequence: TGTGCCACCAGATTAGGGGCATCTTCCGAAAAACTGTTTTTT.

The V call is TRBV19, the J call TRBJ1-3; D gene uncertain. Per germline, CDR1 LNHDA and CDR2 SQIVND (reference sequence). V was shortened by 9 bases and J by 2 bases, with 17 bases between the two germline ends. The CDR3 runs to 15 residues. The CDR3 loop is CASNKALTPGNTIYF. The CDR3 bases are TGTGCCAGCAATAAGGCTTTGACACCTGGAAACACCATATATTTT.

This chain connects TRBV7-9 to TRBJ2-3, with 13 bases aligning to TRBD2. With V trimmed by 3 bases and J by 6 bases, 3 bases remained unmatched. There are 15 residues in the CDR3. Germline assignment: CDR1 SEHNR and CDR2 FQNEAQ (reference sequence). The CDR3 DNA sequence: TGTGCCAGCAGCTTGCCGACTAGCGGGAGGGATACGCAGTATTTT. Translating gives CASSLPTSGRDTQYF.

The chain carries TRBV6-5 and TRBJ2-7; 7 bases are shared with TRBD2. The V segment lost 7 bases and the J segment 3 bases; nucleotides outside the gene matches: 12. This CDR3 region has 15 residues. Germline V gene sequence: CDR1 MNHEY, CDR2 SVGAGI. CDR3 in DNA: TGTGCCAGCATTAGAGGGGTCGGGGGGAACTACGAGCAGTACTTC. This codes for CASIRGVGGNYEQYF.

This chain connects TRBV6-1 to TRBJ1-3; D gene uncertain. Trimming cost V 2 bases and J 4 bases, with 12 bases left between them. The CDR3 runs 15 residues. Germline V CDR1 and CDR2: MNHNS, SASEGT. The CDR3 coding sequence is TGTGCCAGCAGTGAAAATTGGGCTACGGGAAACACCATATATTTT. It specifies CASSENWATGNTIYF.

The chain recombines TRBV27 with TRBJ2-7; 12 nucleotides agree with TRBD1. CDR1 MNHEY and CDR2 SMNVEV come from the germline V gene (reference sequence). V lost 6 bases and J lost 6; bases outside the gene matches: 6. The CDR3 spans 14 residues. This chain's CDR3 is CASRTGTGGGEQYF. The CDR3 bases are TGTGCCAGCAGAACCGGGACAGGGGGCGGCGAGCAGTACTTC.

J is TRBJ1-6 and V is TRBV6-5; TRBD1 might be the D (5 bases). Per germline, CDR1 MNHEY and CDR2 SVGAGI. V lost 6 bases to trimming and J lost 9 bases, with 12 bases between them. CDR3 length: 13 amino acids. The CDR3 spells CASSRRGGSPLHF. The CDR3 DNA reads as TGTGCCAGCAGCAGAAGGGGAGGTTCACCCCTCCACTTT.